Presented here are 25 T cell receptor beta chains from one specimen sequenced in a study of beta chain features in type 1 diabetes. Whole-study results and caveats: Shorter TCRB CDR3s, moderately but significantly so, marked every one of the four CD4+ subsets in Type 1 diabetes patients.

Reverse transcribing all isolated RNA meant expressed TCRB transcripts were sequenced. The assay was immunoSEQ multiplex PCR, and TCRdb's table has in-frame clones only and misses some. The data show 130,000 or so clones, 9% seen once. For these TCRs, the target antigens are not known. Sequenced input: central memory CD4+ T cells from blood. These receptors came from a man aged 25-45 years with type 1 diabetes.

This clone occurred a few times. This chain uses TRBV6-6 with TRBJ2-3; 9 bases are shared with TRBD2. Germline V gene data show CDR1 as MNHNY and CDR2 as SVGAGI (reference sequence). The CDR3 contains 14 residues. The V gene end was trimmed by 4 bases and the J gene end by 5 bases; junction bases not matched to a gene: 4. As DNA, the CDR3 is TGTGCCAGCAGTTGGGTAGCGGGGGAAGATACGCAGTATTTT. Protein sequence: CASSWVAGEDTQYF.

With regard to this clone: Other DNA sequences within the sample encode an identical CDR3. CDR3 sequence reads: CASSPGDYEQYF. The CDR3 DNA reads as TGTGCCAGCTCTCCGGGTGACTACGAGCAGTACTTC. The gene calls are TRBV18 and TRBJ2-7, with D hard to call. Germline CDR1 and CDR2: KGHSH and LQKENI. V gave up 6 bases and J gave up 3 bases, with 9 bases separating them. This CDR3 is 12 amino acids long.

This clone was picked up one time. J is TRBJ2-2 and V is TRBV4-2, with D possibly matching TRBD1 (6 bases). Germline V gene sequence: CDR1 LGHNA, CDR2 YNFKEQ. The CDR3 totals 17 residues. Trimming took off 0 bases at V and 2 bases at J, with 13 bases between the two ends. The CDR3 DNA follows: TGTGCCAGCAGCCAAGAAGATGGGGGCCGAAACACCGGGGAGCTGTTTTTT. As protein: CASSQEDGGRNTGELFF.

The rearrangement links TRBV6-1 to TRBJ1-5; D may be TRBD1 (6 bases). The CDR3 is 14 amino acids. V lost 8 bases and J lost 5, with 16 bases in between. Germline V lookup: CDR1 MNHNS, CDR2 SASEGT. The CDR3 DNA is TGTGCCAGCTCTAGGGGGAGTATCGATCAGCCCCAGCATTTT. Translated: CASSRGSIDQPQHF.

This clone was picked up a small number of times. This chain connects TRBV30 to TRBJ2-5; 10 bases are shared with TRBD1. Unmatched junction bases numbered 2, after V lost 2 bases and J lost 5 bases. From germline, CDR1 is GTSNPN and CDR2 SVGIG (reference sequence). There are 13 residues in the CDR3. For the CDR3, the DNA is TGTGCCTGGAGTCAGACAGGGGGCGAGACCCAGTACTTC. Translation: CAWSQTGGETQYF.

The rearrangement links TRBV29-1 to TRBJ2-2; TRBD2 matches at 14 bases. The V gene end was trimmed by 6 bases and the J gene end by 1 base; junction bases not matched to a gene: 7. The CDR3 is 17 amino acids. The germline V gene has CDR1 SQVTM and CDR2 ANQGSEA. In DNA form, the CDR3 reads TGCAGCGTCCAGGGACTAGCGGGGGCCTTGAACACCGGGGAGCTGTTTTTT. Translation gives CSVQGLAGALNTGELFF.

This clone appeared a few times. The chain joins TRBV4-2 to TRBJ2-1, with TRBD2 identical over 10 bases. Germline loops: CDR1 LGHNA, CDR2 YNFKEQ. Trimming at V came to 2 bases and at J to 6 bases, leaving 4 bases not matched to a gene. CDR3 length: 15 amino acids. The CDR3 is CASSQRLAGANEQFF. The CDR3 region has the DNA TGTGCCAGCAGCCAACGTCTAGCGGGGGCCAATGAGCAGTTCTTC.

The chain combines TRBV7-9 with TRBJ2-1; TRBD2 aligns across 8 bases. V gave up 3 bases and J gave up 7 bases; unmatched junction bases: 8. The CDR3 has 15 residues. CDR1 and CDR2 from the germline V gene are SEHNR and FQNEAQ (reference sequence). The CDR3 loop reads CASSFYSGGPNEQFF. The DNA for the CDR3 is TGTGCCAGCAGCTTTTACAGCGGGGGACCGAATGAGCAGTTCTTC. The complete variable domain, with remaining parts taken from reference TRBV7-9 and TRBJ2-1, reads DTGVSQNPRHKITKRGQNVTFRCDPISEHNRLYWYRQTLGQGPEFLTYFQNEAQLEKSRLLSDRFSAERPKGSFSTLEIQRTEQGDSAMYLCASSFYSGGPNEQFFGPGTRLTVL.

In DNA form, the CDR3 reads TGTGCCAGCAGTACCCTCGCGAGTGGCTACACCTTC. Translation: CASSTLASGYTF. The chain combines TRBV27 with TRBJ1-2; D is unclear. From germline, CDR1 is MNHEY and CDR2 SMNVEV (reference sequence). The germline V and J ends were trimmed by 5 bases and 7 bases, with 11 bases remaining between them. The CDR3 is 12 residues long.

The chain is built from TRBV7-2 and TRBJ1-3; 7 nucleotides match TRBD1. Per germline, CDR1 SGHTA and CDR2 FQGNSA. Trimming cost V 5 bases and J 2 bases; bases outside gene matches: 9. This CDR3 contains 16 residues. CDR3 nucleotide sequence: TGTGCCAGCAGCCCAGGGGGGTCGAGGCCTGGAAACACCATATATTTT. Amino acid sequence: CASSPGGSRPGNTIYF.

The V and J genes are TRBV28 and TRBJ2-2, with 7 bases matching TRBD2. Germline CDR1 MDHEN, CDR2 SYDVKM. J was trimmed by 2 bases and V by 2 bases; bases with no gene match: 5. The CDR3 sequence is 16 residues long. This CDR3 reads CASSLPGGLNTGELFF. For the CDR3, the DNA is TGTGCCAGCAGTTTACCGGGGGGTCTAAACACCGGGGAGCTGTTTTTT.

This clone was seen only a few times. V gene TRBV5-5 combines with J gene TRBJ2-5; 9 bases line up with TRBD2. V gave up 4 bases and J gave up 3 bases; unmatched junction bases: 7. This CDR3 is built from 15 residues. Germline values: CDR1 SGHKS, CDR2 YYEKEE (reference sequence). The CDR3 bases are TGTGCCAGCAGCCAATCCGGGACTAGCAAAGAGACCCAGTACTTC. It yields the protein CASSQSGTSKETQYF. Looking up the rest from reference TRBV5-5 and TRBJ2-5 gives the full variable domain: DAGVTQSPTHLIKTRGQQVTLRCSPISGHKSVSWYQQVLGQGPQFIFQYYEKEERGRGNFPDRFSARQFPNYSSELNVNALLLGDSALYLCASSQSGTSKETQYFGPGTRLLVL.

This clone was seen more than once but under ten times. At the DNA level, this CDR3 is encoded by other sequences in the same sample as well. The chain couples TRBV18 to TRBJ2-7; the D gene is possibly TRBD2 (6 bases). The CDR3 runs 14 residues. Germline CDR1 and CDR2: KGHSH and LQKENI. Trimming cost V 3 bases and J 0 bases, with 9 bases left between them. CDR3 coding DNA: TGTGCCAGCTCACCTTCCGGGAGCTCCTACGAGCAGTACTTC. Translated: CASSPSGSSYEQYF.

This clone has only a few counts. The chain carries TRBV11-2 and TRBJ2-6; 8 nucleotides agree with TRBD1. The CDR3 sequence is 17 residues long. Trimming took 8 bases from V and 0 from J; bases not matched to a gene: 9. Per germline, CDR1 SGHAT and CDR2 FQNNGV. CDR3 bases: TGTGCCAGCGGCAGGGGGCGAGGATTCTCTGGGGCCAACGTCCTGACTTTC. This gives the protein CASGRGRGFSGANVLTF.

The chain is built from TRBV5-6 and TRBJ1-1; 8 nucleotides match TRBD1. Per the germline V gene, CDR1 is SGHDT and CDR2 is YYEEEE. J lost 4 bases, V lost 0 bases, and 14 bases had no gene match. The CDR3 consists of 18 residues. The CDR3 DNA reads TGTGCCAGCAGCTTGGTGTTAGGACAGGGCGACTGGGGCACTGAAGCTTTCTTT. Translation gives CASSLVLGQGDWGTEAFF.

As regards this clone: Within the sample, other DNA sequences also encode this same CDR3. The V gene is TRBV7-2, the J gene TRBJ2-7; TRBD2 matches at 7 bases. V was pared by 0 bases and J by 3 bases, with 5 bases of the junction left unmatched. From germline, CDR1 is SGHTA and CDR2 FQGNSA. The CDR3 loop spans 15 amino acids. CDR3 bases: TGTGCCAGCAGCTTAGCGGCGGGGGTTAGCTACGAGCAGTACTTC. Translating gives CASSLAAGVSYEQYF.

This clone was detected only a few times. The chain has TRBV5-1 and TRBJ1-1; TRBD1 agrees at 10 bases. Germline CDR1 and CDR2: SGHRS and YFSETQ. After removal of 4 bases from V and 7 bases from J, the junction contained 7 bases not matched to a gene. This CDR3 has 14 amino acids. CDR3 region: CASSEGQGLGEAFF. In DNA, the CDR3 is TGCGCCAGCAGCGAGGGACAGGGGCTCGGTGAAGCTTTCTTT.

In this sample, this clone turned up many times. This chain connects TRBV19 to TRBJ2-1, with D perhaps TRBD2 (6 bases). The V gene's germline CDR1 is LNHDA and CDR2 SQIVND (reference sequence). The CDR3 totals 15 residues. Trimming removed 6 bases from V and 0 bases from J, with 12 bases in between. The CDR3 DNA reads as TGTGCCAGTAGCCTGGGGAGGAGCTCCTACAATGAGCAGTTCTTC. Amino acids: CASSLGRSSYNEQFF.

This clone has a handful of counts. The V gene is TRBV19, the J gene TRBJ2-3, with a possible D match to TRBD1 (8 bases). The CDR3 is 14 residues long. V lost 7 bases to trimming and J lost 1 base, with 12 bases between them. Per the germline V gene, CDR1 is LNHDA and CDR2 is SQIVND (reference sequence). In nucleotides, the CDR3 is TGTGCCAGTAAAGCGGGACAGGGCACAGATACGCAGTATTTT. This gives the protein CASKAGQGTDTQYF. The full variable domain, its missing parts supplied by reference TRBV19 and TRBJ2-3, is DGGITQSPKYLFRKEGQNVTLSCEQNLNHDAMYWYRQDPGQGLRLIYYSQIVNDFQKGDIAEGYSVSREKKESFPLTVTSAQKNPTAFYLCASKAGQGTDTQYFGPGTRLTVL.

The chain's CDR3 is CASSIVVEETQYF. CDR3 in DNA: TGTGCCAGTAGTATTGTCGTGGAGGAGACCCAGTACTTC. This chain connects TRBV19 to TRBJ2-5; no clear D. Germline V CDR1 and CDR2: LNHDA, SQIVND (reference sequence). Trimming took off 3 bases at V and 5 bases at J, with 10 bases between the two ends. This CDR3 is built from 13 residues.

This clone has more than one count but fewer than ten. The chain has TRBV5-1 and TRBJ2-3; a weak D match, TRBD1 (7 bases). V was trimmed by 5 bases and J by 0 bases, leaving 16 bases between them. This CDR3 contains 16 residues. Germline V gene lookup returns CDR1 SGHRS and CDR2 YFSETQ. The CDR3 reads CASRLQGGPSTDTQYF. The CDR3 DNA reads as TGCGCCAGCAGGTTGCAGGGGGGCCCTAGCACAGATACGCAGTATTTT.

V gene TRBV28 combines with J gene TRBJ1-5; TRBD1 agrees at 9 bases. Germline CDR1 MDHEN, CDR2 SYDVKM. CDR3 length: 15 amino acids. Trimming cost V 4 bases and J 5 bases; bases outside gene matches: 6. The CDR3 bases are TGTGCCAGCAGTTCACAGGGGGCGGCAGATCAGCCCCAGCATTTT. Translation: CASSSQGAADQPQHF.

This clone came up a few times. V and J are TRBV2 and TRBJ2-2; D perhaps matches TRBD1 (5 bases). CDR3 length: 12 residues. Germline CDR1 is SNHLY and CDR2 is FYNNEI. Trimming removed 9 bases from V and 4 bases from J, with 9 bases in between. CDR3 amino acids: CASDRGTGELFF. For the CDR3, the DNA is TGTGCCAGTGACAGAGGCACCGGGGAGCTGTTTTTT.

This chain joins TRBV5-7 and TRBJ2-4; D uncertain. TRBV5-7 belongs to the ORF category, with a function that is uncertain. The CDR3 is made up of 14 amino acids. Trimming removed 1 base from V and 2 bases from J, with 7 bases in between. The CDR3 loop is CASSLSLSKNIQYF. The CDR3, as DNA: TGTGCCAGCAGCTTGTCCCTCTCCAAAAACATTCAGTACTTC.

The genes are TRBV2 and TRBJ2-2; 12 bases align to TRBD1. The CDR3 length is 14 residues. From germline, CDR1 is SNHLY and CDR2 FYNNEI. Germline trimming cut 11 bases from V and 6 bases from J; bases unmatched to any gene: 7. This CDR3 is CASRRDRGPGELFF. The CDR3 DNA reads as TGTGCCTCTCGGAGGGACAGGGGGCCCGGGGAGCTGTTTTTT.